This TCR beta chain was captured in a study of Ad26.COV2.S vaccination and SARS-CoV-2 variants. This clone was recorded once. Its specificity is unknown. There are 12 residues in the CDR3. Germline CDR1 MNHEY, CDR2 SVGAGI. V lost 8 bases and J 1 base, leaving 7 bases between the germline ends. Treatment given: around 19 received Ad26.COV2.S at low or high dose, single or two shots; about 5 received placebo; per-sample allocation not given. Following the first vaccine or placebo injection, samples were taken on day 63. Method: immunoSEQ multiplex PCR; TCRdb's copy keeps in-frame clones and lacks some. The sample yields 380,000 or so clones, 88% seen once. The study, taken as a whole, reports: Reports say spike-specific CD8+ and CD4+ T cell responses covered substantial breadth after vaccination.

The sample consisted of peripheral blood, taken in a trial of Ad26.COV2.S vaccine versus placebo. This clonotype originated in a person aged 18-65 years who received the Ad26.COV2.S COVID-19 vaccine or a placebo. The J gene is TRBJ2-3, the V gene TRBV6-5; D might be TRBD2 (5 bases). For the CDR3, the DNA is TGTGCCAGCGGCGGGCGCACAGATACGCAGTATTTT. Protein sequence: CASGGRTDTQYF.